These 18 T cell receptor beta chains were sequenced from one sample in a study of T cells in Graves' hyperthyroidism and ophthalmopathy. RNA transcripts served as the template for amplifying TCR beta CDR3 regions. First-round RT-PCR of the TCR CDR3 relied on the HTBI primer set. TCRdb passed the multiplex PCR reads through MiXCR, listing each CDR3 protein once. This sample has hundreds of thousands of distinct CDR3 sequences, with roughly 14% found just once. Input material: blood. The origin of the receptors is a man younger than 30 with Graves' ophthalmopathy.

Ten or more counts support this clonotype. The CDR3 nucleotides are TGCAGTGCGAACTGGTTAAAAGAGACCCAGTACTTC. The encoded protein is CSANWLKETQYF. The chain uses TRBV20-1 and TRBJ2-5; no firm D call. The CDR3 length is 12 residues. Trimming removed 6 bases from V and 3 bases from J, with 11 bases in between. CDR1 is DFQATT, CDR2 SNEGSKA, per germline (reference sequence).

As to this clonotype: A much bigger clone sits one base away, suggesting this may be a read error. The chain couples TRBV20-1 to TRBJ1-2; the match to TRBD1 covers 9 bases. The germline V gene encodes CDR1 DFQATT and CDR2 SNEGSKA (reference sequence). J was trimmed by 0 bases and V by 5 bases; bases with no gene match: 13. The CDR3 covers 17 residues. Written as DNA, the CDR3 is TGCAGTGCTGCCGGGACAGGGTCCCCACCTCCTAACTATGGCTACACCTTC. Translated: CSAAGTGSPPPNYGYTF.

This clonotype occurred a few times. The gene calls are TRBV6-1 and TRBJ2-3, with 8 bases lining up with TRBD2. V shed 7 bases and J 5 bases; nucleotides not matched to a gene: 14. There are 16 residues in the CDR3. Germline V lookup: CDR1 MNHNS, CDR2 SASEGT. This chain's CDR3 is CASKRGRLASQDTQYF. In nucleotides, the CDR3 is TGTGCCAGCAAACGGGGGAGACTAGCGAGCCAAGATACGCAGTATTTT.

This clonotype was found many times. This chain connects TRBV12-3 or TRBV12-4 to TRBJ2-7; TRBD1 matches 8 bases. The CDR3 has 14 amino acids. V gave up 7 bases and J gave up 5 bases; unmatched junction bases: 10. CDR3 nucleotides: TGTGCCAGCACTATGGACAGGGCGTTCCACGAGCAGTACTTC. This codes for CASTMDRAFHEQYF.

This clonotype was detected many times. The chain couples TRBV7-3 to TRBJ2-1; 12 bases map to TRBD2. The CDR3 covers 16 residues. J lost 6 bases, V lost 2 bases, and 5 bases had no gene match. The germline CDR1 and CDR2 sequences are SGHTA and FQGTGA. DNA for the CDR3: TGTGCCAGCAGCTTAGCTAGCGGGGGGGGCTTCAATGAGCAGTTCTTC. Protein product: CASSLASGGGFNEQFF. Full variable domain (remainder filled in from reference TRBV7-3 and TRBJ2-1): GAGVSQTPSNKVTEKGKYVELRCDPISGHTALYWYRQSLGQGPEFLIYFQGTGAADDSGLPNDRFFAVRPEGSVSTLKIQRTERGDSAVYLCASSLASGGGFNEQFFGPGTRLTVL.

There are many counts of this clonotype. The V and J genes are TRBV27 and TRBJ2-7, with 7 positions matching TRBD2. J was trimmed by 0 bases and V by 6 bases; bases with no gene match: 5. The CDR3 consists of 14 residues. Germline V gene sequence: CDR1 MNHEY, CDR2 SMNVEV (reference sequence). The CDR3 reads CASREKRGSYEQYF. Written as DNA, the CDR3 is TGTGCCAGCAGGGAAAAGCGGGGCTCCTACGAGCAGTACTTC.

Remarks on this clonotype: It may be a read error: a sequence one base away is much more abundant. This sequence joins TRBV13 and TRBJ1-4; D is possibly TRBD1 (5 bases). This CDR3 contains 16 residues. The germline V gene encodes CDR1 PRHDT and CDR2 FYEKMQ (reference sequence). In DNA, the CDR3 is TGTGCCAGCAGCTTAGGCCCCGGGACGCTGAATGGAAAACTGTTTTTT. Encoded protein: CASSLGPGTLNGKLFF.

This clonotype showed up many times. This chain connects TRBV7-2 to TRBJ1-1, with D possibly matching TRBD1 (6 bases). This CDR3 has 15 residues. Germline V gene data show CDR1 as SGHTA and CDR2 as FQGNSA. The V gene lost 7 bases and the J gene lost 4 bases, with 19 bases spanning the gap. This CDR3 is CASIFGVRGITEAFF. The CDR3 nucleotides are TGTGCCAGCATCTTCGGGGTAAGGGGGATCACTGAAGCTTTCTTT.

This clonotype turned up a few times. The chain couples TRBV7-8 to TRBJ2-6; perhaps TRBD1 as D (5 bases). Trimming left V 7 bases short and J 4 bases short, with 20 bases between. The CDR3 runs to 17 residues. The germline V gene has CDR1 SGHVS and CDR2 FQNEAQ. Written as DNA, the CDR3 is TGTGCCAGCACCGCCGCCAGGGTCAGTACAGGGGCCAACGTCCTGACTTTC. Its translation: CASTAARVSTGANVLTF.

This clonotype was seen ten or more times. The chain uses TRBV7-2 and TRBJ2-7; TRBD2 agrees at 11 bases. The CDR3 is 13 amino acids. Losses at the gene ends were 5 bases for V and 7 bases for J; bases not matched to a gene: 4. Germline CDR1 reads SGHTA; CDR2 reads FQGNSA. Written as DNA, the CDR3 is TGTGCCAGCAGCATAACTAGCGGGGGAGAGCAGTACTTC. Protein: CASSITSGGEQYF.

A few counts support this clonotype. V usage is TRBV19 and J usage is TRBJ1-1; TRBD1 is a possible D gene (5 bases). The CDR3 loop spans 12 amino acids. V was pared by 3 bases and J by 6 bases, with 8 bases between. Germline V CDR1 and CDR2: LNHDA, SQIVND (reference sequence). CDR3 loop: CASSMQGAEAFF. In DNA, the CDR3 is TGTGCCAGTAGTATGCAAGGGGCTGAAGCTTTCTTT.

The chain carries TRBV7-9 and TRBJ2-3; D call uncertain. Trimming pared 3 bases from V and 0 bases from J, leaving 13 bases between. This CDR3 has 16 residues. CDR1 is SEHNR, CDR2 FQNEAQ, per germline (reference sequence). In nucleotides, the CDR3 is TGTGCCAGCAGCTTCTATCGGGTTGGTAGCACAGATACGCAGTATTTT. Translation gives CASSFYRVGSTDTQYF.

This sequence joins TRBV10-1 and TRBJ2-6, with unresolved D. CDR1 is WNHNN, CDR2 SYGVQD, per germline (reference sequence). CDR3 length: 14 residues. Trimming cost V 2 bases and J 1 base, with 3 bases left between them. CDR3 protein: CASSEGSGANVLTF. The CDR3 DNA is TGCGCCAGCAGTGAGGGGTCTGGGGCCAACGTCCTGACTTTC.

This clonotype showed up just a few times. The V and J genes are TRBV5-1 and TRBJ1-3; D call uncertain. This CDR3 region has 14 residues. V was cut by 0 bases and J by 4 bases, with 8 bases left in between. Germline V CDR1 and CDR2: SGHRS, YFSETQ. The CDR3 spells CASSLVGPGNTIYF. In nucleotides, the CDR3 is TGCGCCAGCAGCTTGGTAGGGCCCGGAAACACCATATATTTT. The whole variable domain, filled in from reference TRBV5-1 and TRBJ1-3, reads KAGVTQTPRYLIKTRGQQVTLSCSPISGHRSVSWYQQTPGQGLQFLFEYFSETQRNKGNFPGRFSGRQFSNSRSEMNVSTLELGDSALYLCASSLVGPGNTIYFGEGSWLTVV.

This clonotype was counted many times. The V and J genes are TRBV18 and TRBJ1-1; D call uncertain. The germline gives CDR1 KGHSH, CDR2 LQKENI. The CDR3 spans 13 residues. The germline V and J ends were trimmed by 3 bases and 3 bases, with 8 bases remaining between them. CDR3 protein: CASSPTTHTEAFF. Written as DNA, the CDR3 is TGTGCCAGCTCACCGACAACGCACACTGAAGCTTTCTTT.

This clonotype was counted a few times. The rearrangement uses TRBV4-1 and TRBJ1-2; 9 bases are shared with TRBD1. Unmatched junction bases numbered 4, after V lost 1 base and J lost 4 bases. The germline V gene encodes CDR1 MGHRA and CDR2 YSYEKL. The CDR3 runs 15 residues. The CDR3 spells CASSQGTGDVYGYTF. CDR3 nucleotides: TGCGCCAGCAGCCAAGGGACAGGGGATGTCTATGGCTACACCTTC.

This clonotype was seen a handful of times. At one end the junction does not follow the germline gene, possibly because of a read error. The chain uses TRBV7-7 and TRBJ2-6, with unresolved D. The germline gives CDR1 SSHAT, CDR2 FNYEAQ (reference sequence). This CDR3 region has 16 residues. CDR3 protein: CASSLGPVSGANVLTF. CDR3 DNA: TGTGCTAGCAGCTTAGGGCCGGTCTCTGGGGCCAACGTCCTGACTTTC.

This clonotype was observed at least ten times. The genes are TRBV30 and TRBJ2-3; TRBD2 agrees at 13 bases. Trimming removed 2 bases from V and 2 bases from J; junction bases left unmatched: 4. Germline CDR1 reads GTSNPN; CDR2 reads SVGIG (reference sequence). This CDR3 comprises 16 residues. CDR3 sequence reads: CAWSLGLAGVTDTQYF. DNA for the CDR3: TGTGCCTGGAGTCTAGGACTAGCGGGAGTCACAGATACGCAGTATTTT.